The 20 T cell receptor beta chains reported below all come from one sample, sequenced in a study of Graves' ophthalmopathy and Graves' hyperthyroidism. RNA transcripts provided the template for amplifying TCR beta CDR3 regions. Investigators did first-round RT-PCR with HTBI primers, then second-round multiplex PCR. A single record per CDR3 protein comes from TCRdb applying MiXCR to the multiplex PCR reads. The sample includes about 1.1 million distinct CDR3 sequences, 35% to 45% seen only once; the top ten take over 8.5%. Sequences were obtained from peripheral blood or thyroid tissue (not recorded which). The receptors stem from an adult man with Graves' hyperthyroidism.

Ten or more counts support this clonotype. The chain couples TRBV24-1 to TRBJ2-7; possibly TRBD2 for D (5 bases). The CDR3 is 16 residues long. V lost 12 bases, J lost 3 bases, and 26 bases lay in between. Germline V gives CDR1 KGHDR, CDR2 SFDVKD. CDR3: CAADPLNLRVSYEQYF. In nucleotides, the CDR3 is TGTGCCGCCGACCCCCTAAATTTGAGGGTGAGCTACGAGCAGTACTTC.

Only one count was recorded for this clonotype. This chain links TRBV7-9 with TRBJ2-5; 9 bases align to TRBD2. V trimming: 6 bases; J trimming: 5 bases; junction bases outside the gene matches: 19. The CDR3 covers 18 residues. In germline, CDR1 is SEHNR, CDR2 FQNEAQ (reference sequence). The CDR3 coding sequence is TGTGCCAGCAGTTTATTCGGCGGGTACGCGGGGGGGCGTGAGACCCAGTACTTC. Protein sequence: CASSLFGGYAGGRETQYF.

Note on this clonotype: The junction shows a germline mismatch at one end, possibly a read error. The rearrangement uses TRBV20-1 and TRBJ2-7; TRBD1 matches at 7 bases. The CDR3 loop spans 14 amino acids. Germline values: CDR1 DFQATT, CDR2 SNEGSKA (reference sequence). In DNA, the CDR3 is TGCAGTGCTAGAGATTTCGGGACAGCCTACGAGCAGTGCTTC. Protein sequence: CSARDFGTAYEQCF.

This chain joins TRBV7-9 and TRBJ2-5; 9 nucleotides match TRBD1. Germline CDR1 and CDR2: SEHNR and FQNEAQ (reference sequence). This CDR3 has 18 residues. Trimming cost V 0 bases and J 5 bases; bases outside gene matches: 13. The CDR3 sequence: CASSLATLVRDRGETQYF. The CDR3 DNA reads as TGTGCCAGCAGCTTAGCTACCCTGGTCCGAGACAGGGGGGAGACCCAGTACTTC.

The gene calls are TRBV19 and TRBJ2-6, with TRBD1 matching 8 bases. The germline V gene encodes CDR1 LNHDA and CDR2 SQIVND (reference sequence). CDR3 length equals 17 residues. The J segment lost 3 bases and the V segment lost 7 bases, leaving 11 bases of the junction unmatched. CDR3 protein: CASTVWTGTGGANVLTF. DNA of the CDR3: TGTGCCAGTACGGTATGGACAGGGACTGGTGGGGCCAACGTCCTGACTTTC.

This clonotype occurred many times. This chain connects TRBV19 to TRBJ2-5; D gene uncertain. V lost 9 bases and J lost 8, with 22 bases in between. The germline V gene encodes CDR1 LNHDA and CDR2 SQIVND (reference sequence). There are 14 residues in the CDR3. The CDR3 bases are TGTGCCAGCCGCCAGATGGGCGGCCCCCACACCCAGTACTTC. This sequence encodes CASRQMGGPHTQYF.

The J gene is TRBJ1-4, the V gene TRBV6-1; 8 positions agree with TRBD1. The CDR3 loop spans 14 amino acids. J gave up 8 bases and V 7 bases, and 9 bases lay outside the gene matches. The germline CDR1 and CDR2 sequences are MNHNS and SASEGT. The CDR3 DNA follows: TGTGCCAGCAAGAGAGACAGGGGAGGCGAAAAACTGTTTTTT. Protein: CASKRDRGGEKLFF.

This clonotype was counted at least ten times. The genes are TRBV7-2 and TRBJ2-5; no clear D gene. The length of the CDR3 is 13 residues. Trimming removed 3 bases from V and 6 bases from J, with 11 bases in between. CDR1 and CDR2 from the germline V gene are SGHTA and FQGNSA. DNA of the CDR3: TGTGCCAGCAGCTTCGACCTCGGAAAGACCCAGTACTTC. This translates into CASSFDLGKTQYF. The full variable domain, rest sourced from reference TRBV7-2 and TRBJ2-5, is GAGVSQSPSNKVTEKGKDVELRCDPISGHTALYWYRQSLGQGLEFLIYFQGNSAPDKSGLPSDRFSAERTGGSVSTLTIQRTQQEDSAVYLCASSFDLGKTQYFGPGTRLLVL.

This clonotype was seen at least ten times. The gene calls are TRBV29-1 and TRBJ1-2, with no clear D. V shed 2 bases and J shed 2 bases, with 12 bases lying between them. Germline-derived CDR1 and CDR2 are SQVTM and ANQGSEA. CDR3 size: 14 residues. CDR3 bases: TGCAGCGTTGAACTGAATAGAGGAAACTATGGCTACACCTTC. Amino acids: CSVELNRGNYGYTF.

This clonotype occurred a few times. A junction boundary mismatches the germline segment, possibly from a read error. The rearrangement uses TRBV20-1 and TRBJ2-5, with 11 bases aligning to TRBD2. Per the germline V gene, CDR1 is DFQATT and CDR2 is SNEGSKA (reference sequence). The CDR3 has 14 residues. The CDR3 is CSALGTSGEEAQYF. The CDR3 nucleotides read TGCAGTGCTCTAGGGACTAGCGGAGAAGAGGCCCAGTACTTC.

This clonotype was seen more than once but under ten times. The chain couples TRBV10-3 to TRBJ1-2; D gene ambiguous. CDR1 and CDR2 (germline): ENHRY, SYGVKD. The CDR3 consists of 14 residues. Between the trimmed V and J ends, which lost 4 bases and 0 bases, there was a span of 9 bases. The CDR3 coding sequence is TGTGCCATCAGTGGTCTCGGGTCTAACTATGGCTACACCTTC. Residues: CAISGLGSNYGYTF.

At least ten counts were recorded for this clonotype. The J gene is TRBJ1-2, the V gene TRBV10-3; possibly TRBD1 for D (6 bases). V lost 4 bases, J lost 0 bases, and 9 bases lay in between. The CDR3 loop spans 14 amino acids. The germline V gene has CDR1 ENHRY and CDR2 SYGVKD. CDR3 protein: CAISGQVANYGYTF. In DNA, the CDR3 is TGTGCCATCAGTGGACAGGTCGCTAACTATGGCTACACCTTC.

V and J are TRBV4-3 and TRBJ1-6; possible D gene TRBD1, 6 bases. Germline CDR1 LGHNA, CDR2 YSLEER. This CDR3 region has 16 residues. The V gene lost 4 bases and the J gene lost 3 bases, with 13 bases spanning the gap. The DNA of the CDR3 is TGCGCCAGCAGCCGAGTGAAGACAGGCTATAATTCACCCCTCCACTTT. Translating gives CASSRVKTGYNSPLHF.

This clonotype turned up a few times. The chain recombines TRBV4-1 with TRBJ2-7; 9 bases are a match to TRBD1. The V gene end was trimmed by 1 base and the J gene end by 4 bases; junction bases not matched to a gene: 5. The germline gives CDR1 MGHRA, CDR2 YSYEKL. The CDR3 spans 15 residues. CDR3 sequence reads: CASSQGGTGWYEQYF. The DNA for the CDR3 is TGCGCCAGCAGCCAAGGCGGGACAGGGTGGTACGAGCAGTACTTC.

Only a few counts were recorded for this clonotype. The chain couples TRBV9 to TRBJ2-7, with D tentatively TRBD2 (5 bases). Germline CDR1 is SGDLS and CDR2 is YYNGEE. V was shortened by 3 bases and J by 0 bases, with 22 bases between the two germline ends. This CDR3 is 18 amino acids long. In DNA form, the CDR3 reads TGTGCCAGCAGCGACCCCGTCGGTTGGCGGGCCCGCTCCTACGAGCAGTACTTC. It codes for CASSDPVGWRARSYEQYF.

This clonotype was counted ten times or more. J is TRBJ2-5 and V is TRBV19; maybe TRBD1 (5 bases). The V end was cut by 4 bases, the J end by 3 bases, with 9 bases between. Germline CDR1 is LNHDA and CDR2 is SQIVND (reference sequence). The CDR3 is 13 residues long. The CDR3 region is CASSNDRKETQYF. The CDR3, as DNA: TGTGCCAGTAGTAATGACAGAAAAGAGACCCAGTACTTC.

The sample holds a few counts of this clonotype. Here the CDR3 DNA reads TGCGCCAGCAGCCAGGGTCCCGGGACAGCGGGAAATTCACCCCTCCACTTT. Translated, it gives CASSQGPGTAGNSPLHF. The rearrangement links TRBV4-1 to TRBJ1-6; TRBD1 matches 7 bases. The germline V gene encodes CDR1 MGHRA and CDR2 YSYEKL. The CDR3 spans 17 residues. Losses at the gene ends were 3 bases for V and 7 bases for J; bases not matched to a gene: 12.

In the case of this clonotype: At one end, the junction sequence differs from germline, possibly due to a read error. The chain recombines TRBV10-1 with TRBJ2-7; 10 positions agree with TRBD2. This CDR3 contains 15 residues. CDR1 and CDR2 from the germline V gene are WNHNN and SYGVQD (reference sequence). The CDR3 region is CASSAVAGGPYEQYF. CDR3 bases: TGTGCCAGCAGCGCCGTAGCGGGGGGACCCTACGAGCAGTACTTC.

The table lists this clonotype with many counts. The chain has TRBV7-2 and TRBJ1-3; D is unresolved. The CDR3 length is 15 residues. Germline CDR1 and CDR2: SGHTA and FQGNSA. V was cut by 4 bases and J by 0 bases, with 10 bases left in between. CDR3 coding DNA: TGTGCCAGCAGCTCTTCGTTGAGCTCTGGAAACACCATATATTTT. It is translated as CASSSSLSSGNTIYF.

This clonotype was detected once. One end of the junction does not line up with germline, which may come from a read error. The genes are TRBV7-9 and TRBJ1-1, with TRBD1 as a possible D gene (5 bases). The CDR3 runs 16 residues. Germline assignment: CDR1 SEHNR and CDR2 FQNEAQ (reference sequence). CDR3 region: CASSQERQSGNTEAFF. CDR3 bases: TGCGCCAGCAGCCAAGAACGACAGTCGGGGAACACTGAAGCTTTCTTT. Based on the CDR3 plus reference TRBV7-9 and TRBJ1-1, the full variable domain is DTGVSQNPRHKITKRGQNVTFRCDPISEHNRLYWYRQTLGQGPEFLTYFQNEAQLEKSRLLSDRFSAERPKGSFSTLEIQRTEQGDSAMYLCASSQERQSGNTEAFFGQGTRLTVV.